The entry below gives a single T cell receptor (beta chain) sequence along with its context. The antigen remains undetermined. The data belong to a study of T cell clusters in autoimmune cytopenias. Study findings and constraints: TRB repertoire shifts in secondary cytopenia and chronic lymphocytic leukemia mostly reflected lymphoma, not autoimmunity. The cluster-lack signature was not seen for secondary cytopenia versus chronic lymphocytic leukemia. Clustering suggested that physiological T cell clusters were missing in primary autoimmune cytopenia patients.

TRB amplification used 200 to 250 ng of peripheral blood genomic DNA. The CDR3 totals 14 residues. TRB rearrangements were amplified by touch-down multiplex PCR with mixed TRB-A/B primers. TCRdb reprocessed the multiplex PCR reads and keeps a single row for each CDR3 protein, giving no DNA. Its table lists 3,000 to 4,000 distinct CDR3 sequences. The TCR was taken from a human donor with an autoimmune cytopenia or autoimmune hepatitis (not recorded which). V and J are TRBV12-3 or TRBV12-4 and TRBJ2-7; TCRdb designates TRBD1, a call that cannot be tested without DNA. Sequenced sample: peripheral blood. The chain's CDR3 is CASSRDVGAYEQYF.